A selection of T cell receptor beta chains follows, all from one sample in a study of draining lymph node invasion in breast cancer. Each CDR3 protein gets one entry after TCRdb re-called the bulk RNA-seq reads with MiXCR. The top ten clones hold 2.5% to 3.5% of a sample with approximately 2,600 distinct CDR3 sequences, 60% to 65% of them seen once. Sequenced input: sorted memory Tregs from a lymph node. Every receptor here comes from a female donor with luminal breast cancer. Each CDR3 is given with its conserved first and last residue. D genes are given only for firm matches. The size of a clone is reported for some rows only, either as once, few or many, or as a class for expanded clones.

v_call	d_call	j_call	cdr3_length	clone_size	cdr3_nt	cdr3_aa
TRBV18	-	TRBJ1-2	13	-	TGTGCCAGCTCACCAAACAGCGCTTATGGCTACACCTTC	CASSPNSAYGYTF
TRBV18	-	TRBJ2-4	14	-	TGTGCCAGCTCACCATCATCGATAAGGAACATTCAGTACTTC	CASSPSSIRNIQYF
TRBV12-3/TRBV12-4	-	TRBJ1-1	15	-	TGTGCCAGCAGAATCGGGAGTCGGGGGGGAACTGAAGCTTTCTTT	CASRIGSRGGTEAFF
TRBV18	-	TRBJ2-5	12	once	TGTGCCAGCTCACTTGGCCGGGAGACCCAGTACTTC	CASSLGRETQYF
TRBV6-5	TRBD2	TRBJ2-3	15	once	TGTGCCAGCAGTTACCGGGGGCGGGGGGGAGATACGCAGTATTTT	CASSYRGRGGDTQYF
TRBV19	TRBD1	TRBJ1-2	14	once	TGTGCCAGTAGTAAGCGACAGGGTCTGGGTGGCTACACCTTC	CASSKRQGLGGYTF
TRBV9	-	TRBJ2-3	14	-	TGTGCCAGCAGCGTAGAGGGCGGATCAGATACGCAGTATTTT	CASSVEGGSDTQYF
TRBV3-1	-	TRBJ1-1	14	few	TGTGCCAGCAGCCAAGATGGGGGGATGGGTTCGGCTTTCTTT	CASSQDGGMGSAFF
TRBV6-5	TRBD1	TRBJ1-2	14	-	TGTGCCAGCAGTTATAAGACAGGGTCCCTTGGCTACACCTTC	CASSYKTGSLGYTF
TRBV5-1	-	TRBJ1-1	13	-	TGCGCCAGTGCGGGTCAAACGAACACTGAAGCTTTCTTT	CASAGQTNTEAFF
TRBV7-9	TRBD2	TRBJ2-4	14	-	TGTGCCAGCAGCTTAGATGGTGGGGGGGACATTCAGTACTTC	CASSLDGGGDIQYF
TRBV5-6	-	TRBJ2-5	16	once	TGTGCCAGCAGCTGGCAAGGGGGGCAGATCGAGACTACCCAGTACTTC	CASSWQGGQIETTQYF
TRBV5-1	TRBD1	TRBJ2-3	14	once	TGCGCCAGCAGCGTCCCGGGACAGGTGGATACGCAGTATTTT	CASSVPGQVDTQYF
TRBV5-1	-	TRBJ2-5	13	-	TGCGCCAGCAGCCCGGACGGCCAAGAGACCCAGTACTTC	CASSPDGQETQYF
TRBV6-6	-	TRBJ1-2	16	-	TGTGCCAGCAGCCGTTTCAATGGGGATTTTAACTATGGCTACACCTTC	CASSRFNGDFNYGYTF
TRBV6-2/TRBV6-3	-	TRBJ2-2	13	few	TGTGCCAGCAGTTTCACCAACACCGGGGAGCTGTTTTTT	CASSFTNTGELFF
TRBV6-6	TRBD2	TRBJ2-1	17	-	TGTGCCAGCAGTTACAACCCCACAGCGGGGGGGAACAATGAGCAGTTCTTC	CASSYNPTAGGNNEQFF
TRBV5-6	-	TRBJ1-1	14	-	TGTGCCAGCAAAGAACGGGGGTACGACACTGAAGCTTTCTTT	CASKERGYDTEAFF